Listed below are T cell receptor beta chains from one sample, sequenced in a study of OX40 agonist ivuxolimab in advanced cancers. This table comes from immunoSEQ multiplex PCR, and its TCRdb copy is limited to in-frame clones, with some not included. The sample has fewer than 55,000 clones, 65% to 85% seen once. The specimen comprised CD4+ or CD8+ T cells sorted from blood, sampled in a trial of the OX40 agonist ivuxolimab. Receptors were obtained from an adult with an advanced solid tumor such as melanoma, head and neck, liver or kidney cancer. The CDR3 runs from the conserved cysteine through the conserved F or W. Fields, in order: J gene, D gene, V gene, clone size, CDR3 protein, CDR3 DNA. A D gene is named only where the DNA matches it firmly. Size values are once, few and many counts, or a class for expanded clones, and some rows have none.

>TRBJ2-3|NA|TRBV10-3|NA
CAISELLAKTDTQYF
TGTGCCATCAGTGAGTTGCTAGCTAAGACAGATACGCAGTATTTT
>TRBJ2-2|NA|TRBV6-4|NA
CASRQGGTGELFF
TGTGCCAGCAGACAGGGAGGCACCGGGGAGCTGTTTTTT
>TRBJ1-1|TRBD1|TRBV10-3|NA
CAINRQGGNTEAFF
TGTGCCATCAATCGACAGGGGGGGAACACTGAAGCTTTCTTT
>TRBJ1-2|NA|TRBV5-1|once
CASSLVFANYGYTF
TGCGCCAGCAGCTTGGTTTTTGCTAACTATGGCTACACCTTC
>TRBJ1-5|NA|TRBV7-2|NA
CASSFSSNQPQHF
TGTGCCAGCAGCTTTAGTAGCAATCAGCCCCAGCATTTT
>TRBJ1-4|NA|TRBV5-4|NA
CASSYRTEKLFF
TGTGCCAGCAGCTACCGAACTGAAAAACTGTTTTTT
>TRBJ1-5|NA|TRBV25-1|NA
CASSEKDFIGNQPQHF
TGTGCCAGCAGTGAAAAGGACTTCATAGGCAATCAGCCCCAGCATTTT
>TRBJ2-7|NA|TRBV5-5|NA
CASSVNFYEQYF
TGTGCCAGCAGCGTGAACTTCTACGAGCAGTACTTC
>TRBJ2-7|NA|TRBV7-2|NA
CASSLDRGPSYEQYF
TGTGCCAGCAGCTTAGATAGAGGTCCGTCCTACGAGCAGTACTTC
>TRBJ1-6|NA|TRBV6-5|NA
CASSSFSPLHF
TGTGCCAGCAGCTCATTTTCACCCCTCCACTTT
>TRBJ2-1|NA|TRBV28|NA
CASSLLYNEQFF
TGTGCCAGCAGTTTACTCTACAATGAGCAGTTCTTC
>TRBJ2-7|NA|TRBV6-5|NA
CASISRGRGRNEQYF
TGTGCCAGCATCTCCCGGGGCAGGGGGAGGAACGAGCAGTACTTC
>TRBJ1-5|NA|TRBV7-2|NA
CASTRGANQPQHF
TGTGCCAGCACCCGGGGGGCCAATCAGCCCCAGCATTTT
>TRBJ1-2|TRBD1|TRBV5-4|NA
CASSDRVNYGYTF
TGTGCCAGCAGCGACAGGGTTAACTATGGCTACACCTTC
>TRBJ1-5|NA|TRBV28|NA
CASSKGFQNQPQHF
TGTGCCAGCAGCAAGGGGTTTCAGAATCAGCCCCAGCATTTT
>TRBJ2-5|NA|TRBV5-1|few
CASSLRQETQYF
TGCGCCAGCAGCTTGCGTCAAGAGACCCAGTACTTC
>TRBJ1-1|NA|TRBV7-8|NA
CASSPGVYLPEAFF
TGTGCCAGCAGCCCAGGGGTTTATTTGCCTGAAGCTTTCTTT
>TRBJ2-3|TRBD2|TRBV9|NA
CASSFTSGRGTDTQYF
TGTGCCAGCAGCTTTACTAGCGGGAGAGGCACAGATACGCAGTATTTT
>TRBJ2-1|TRBD2|TRBV7-2|few
CASSSYIIAGGNEQFF
TGTGCCAGCAGCTCCTATATTATAGCGGGAGGGAATGAGCAGTTCTTC
>TRBJ2-4|TRBD1|TRBV7-9|NA
CASSSRQGENIQYF
TGTGCCAGCAGCTCGAGGCAGGGGGAAAACATTCAGTACTTC
>TRBJ2-7|TRBD2|TRBV7-8|NA
CASSLYLGGGSYEQYF
TGTGCCAGCAGCTTATACCTGGGCGGGGGCTCCTACGAGCAGTACTTC
>TRBJ1-2|NA|TRBV6-6|few
CASSIQGGSYGYTF
TGTGCCAGCAGTATTCAAGGGGGAAGCTATGGCTACACCTTC
>TRBJ2-5|TRBD2|TRBV14|NA
CASSQGRAGVVETQYF
TGTGCCAGCAGCCAAGGAAGGGCGGGAGTAGTAGAGACCCAGTACTTC
>TRBJ2-1|NA|TRBV6-1|NA
CASSETFLSSYNEQFF
TGTGCCAGCAGTGAGACTTTTCTTAGCTCCTACAATGAGCAGTTCTTC
>TRBJ2-1|TRBD2|TRBV11-2|NA
CASSLAPGGSGSNEQFF
TGTGCCAGCAGCTTAGCCCCGGGGGGGAGCGGATCCAATGAGCAGTTCTTC
>TRBJ1-1|TRBD1|TRBV5-6|NA
CASSLGDRVEGEAFF
TGTGCCAGCAGCTTGGGGGACAGGGTGGAGGGCGAAGCTTTCTTT
>TRBJ2-7|TRBD2|TRBV5-4|NA
CASSSMTSGSAYEQYF
TGTGCCAGCAGCTCAATGACTAGCGGGAGTGCCTACGAGCAGTACTTC
>TRBJ2-7|TRBD1|TRBV18|NA
CASHRDRGNIIYF
TGTGCCAGCCACCGGGACAGGGGGAATATAATTTACTTC
>TRBJ1-5|NA|TRBV6-4|NA
CASSPRGGEQPQHF
TGTGCCAGCAGTCCCCGGGGAGGGGAACAGCCCCAGCATTTT
>TRBJ2-7|NA|TRBV9|NA
CASSGSLSSYEQYF
TGTGCCAGCAGCGGTTCCTTAAGCTCCTACGAGCAGTACTTC
>TRBJ2-2|NA|TRBV5-4|NA
CASSGGQDGELFF
TGTGCCAGCAGCGGGGGCCAGGACGGGGAGCTGTTTTTT